The 8 T cell receptor beta chains given below trace back to one sample, sequenced in a study of tissue T cells after allogeneic stem cell transplantation. Produced via immunoSEQ multiplex PCR; TCRdb's table is partial and in-frame only. The sample has around 5,900 clones; around 50% are singletons. As for time point: mouse harvest day 7 after allogeneic transplant. Each mouse received 10^7 T-cell-depleted marrow cells plus 10^6 splenic CD5+ T cells by tail vein. The material sequenced was gut tissue. The receptors were sampled from a female BALB/c mouse given C57BL/6 T cells with graft-versus-host disease after an allogeneic hematopoietic cell transplant.

Notes on this clone: Genes and germline are mouse. The read halts 1 residue ahead of the CDR3 end, with the missing end drawn from the germline J gene. The chain uses TRBV12-2 and TRBJ2-3; TRBD1 matches at 9 bases. CDR3 length equals 14 residues. V lost 2 bases to trimming and J lost 3 bases; unmatched junction nucleotides: 2. The germline V gene encodes CDR1 SGHLS and CDR2 HYDKME. The part of the CDR3 DNA that was read is TGTGCCAGCTCTCCACAGGGGGCGGCAGAAACGCTGTAT. It specifies CASSPQGAAETLY. The full CDR3 sequence reads CASSPQGAAETLYF.

This clone was seen a handful of times. The germline and genes are mouse ones. The read ends 1 residue before the CDR3 terminus; that terminus is restored from the germline J gene. The rearrangement links TRBV13-1 to TRBJ2-4; 11 nucleotides agree with TRBD1. Germline V gives CDR1 NSHNY, CDR2 SYGAGN. CDR3 length: 15 residues. V gave up 5 bases and J gave up 3 bases; unmatched junction bases: 5. The covered CDR3 bases are TGTGCCAGCAGACGGACAGGGGGCGCCCAAAACACCTTGTAC. The encoded protein is CASRRTGGAQNTLY. The whole CDR3 reads CASRRTGGAQNTLYF.

To note about this clone: Gene names refer to mouse genes. The sequenced fragment ends 1 residue before the CDR3 boundary, so the rest is inferred from the germline J gene. The rearrangement links TRBV17 to TRBJ2-4, with D perhaps given as TRBD1 or TRBD2 (6 bases each). This CDR3 region has 16 residues. V was shortened by 0 bases and J by 1 base, with 11 bases between the two germline ends. Germline V gene data show CDR1 as MNHDT and CDR2 as YYDKIL. The CDR3 reads CASSREEGGGQNTLYF. The covered CDR3 bases are TGTGCTAGCAGTAGAGAGGAGGGGGGTGGTCAAAACACCTTGTAC.

On this clone: The germline and genes are mouse ones. The read halts 1 residue ahead of the CDR3 end, with the missing end drawn from the germline J gene. The chain is built from TRBV12-2 and TRBJ1-3; tentative D call: TRBD1 (6 bases). Trimming took 0 bases from V and 2 from J, leaving 7 bases between them. CDR1 SGHLS and CDR2 HYDKME come from the germline V gene. This CDR3 contains 14 residues. CDR3 sequence: CASSLGGAGNTLYF. Partial CDR3 DNA: TGTGCCAGCTCTCTCGGGGGCGCTGGAAATACGCTCTAT.

Concerning this clone itself: All gene names here are mouse names. Sequencing ends 1 residue short of the CDR3 end; the germline J gene provides the rest. V is TRBV3 and J is TRBJ2-1; 7 bases are a match to TRBD1. The V gene's germline CDR1 is SNHLY and CDR2 FYNGKV (reference sequence). The V gene end was trimmed by 3 bases and the J gene end by 3 bases; junction bases not matched to a gene: 2. The CDR3 sequence is 14 residues long. The sequenced part of the CDR3 DNA is TGTGCCAGCAGCTTCCGGGACAGCTATGCTGAGCAGTTC. Amino acid sequence: CASSFRDSYAEQF. The complete CDR3 reads CASSFRDSYAEQFF. The whole variable domain, remainder taken from reference TRBV3 and TRBJ2-1, is GPKVLQIPSHQIIDMGQMVTLNCDPVSNHLYFYWYKQILGQQMEFLVNFYNGKVMEKSKLFKDQFSVERPDGSYFTLKIQPTALEDSAVYFCASSFRDSYAEQFFGPGTRLTVL.

Concerning this clone: Gene names are mouse gene names. The read ends 1 residue early relative to the CDR3; the germline J gene fills the gap. The genes are TRBV12-1 and TRBJ2-1, with 10 bases that match TRBD2. Looked up from germline, CDR1 is SGHSN and CDR2 is HYEKVE. The CDR3 runs to 15 residues. V shed 3 bases and J 7 bases; nucleotides not matched to a gene: 8. The sequenced part of the CDR3 DNA is TGTGCCAGCTCTATCGACTGGGGGGCTGGAGCTGAGCAGTTC. This translates into CASSIDWGAGAEQF. The CDR3 reads in full as CASSIDWGAGAEQFF.

This clone was seen a few times. Mouse gene names apply. The DNA ends 1 residue before the CDR3 does, and the rest of the CDR3 is filled in from the germline J gene. The V call is TRBV26, the J call TRBJ2-2; D is perhaps TRBD1 (5 bases). Per germline, CDR1 KGHPV and CDR2 FQNQEV (reference sequence). The CDR3 length is 15 residues. Trimming removed 3 bases from V and 1 base from J, with 9 bases in between. The CDR3 bases that were read are TGTGCCAGCAGTCTAGGCAGGGTAAACACCGGGCAGCTCTAC. Translation gives CASSLGRVNTGQLY. The CDR3 in full is CASSLGRVNTGQLYF.

Details on this clone: Gene and germline names: mouse. This CDR3 reads CASSFTGGGGTLYF. The covered CDR3 bases are TGTGCCAGCAGTTTCACTGGGGGGGGTGGAACGCTGTAT. The chain is built from TRBV26 and TRBJ2-3, with 10 bases that match TRBD2. The CDR3 end lies 1 residue beyond the end of the read and is filled in from the germline J gene. Trimming took 5 bases from V and 8 from J; bases not matched to a gene: 7. Germline V lookup: CDR1 KGHPV, CDR2 FQNQEV (reference sequence). The CDR3 contains 14 residues.